This T cell receptor (beta chain) is drawn from a study of T-cell memory formation after mild COVID-19. TCR alpha and TCR beta cDNA libraries carrying sample barcodes and UMIs were produced by 5'RACE using constant-segment primers. Each CDR3 protein is one row after TCRdb ran MiXCR on the 5' RACE reads. The data show about 340,000 distinct CDR3 sequences, less than 25% seen once. Germline V gives CDR1 SGHVS, CDR2 FNYEAQ. The V end lost 5 bases, the J end lost 7 bases, and 18 bases lay between the germline ends. This CDR3 has 16 residues. The TCR originated in a man younger than 35 who had mild COVID-19 (a few samples of this study predate the infection). Cell type and time point are not known. Material for sequencing was PBMCs or a T cell subset sorted from them (not recorded which). The genes are TRBV7-6 and TRBJ1-6; no clear D. In DNA, the CDR3 is TGTGCCAGCAGCCCCCGGGAGGGTGTGGAGAATTCACCCCTCCACTTT. This codes for CASSPREGVENSPLHF.